The next 2 T cell receptor beta chains were all read from a single sample in a study of CD8+CD57+ T cells in acquired aplastic anemia. The template for TCR beta VDJ and CDR3 sequence profiling was genomic DNA. Each CDR3 protein gets one entry after TCRdb re-called the reads with MiXCR. The sample lists approximately 45,000 distinct CDR3 sequences; around two thirds were seen once. Sequencing was performed on sorted CD4+, CD8+, or CD8+CD57+ T cells (not recorded which) from PBMCs. These TCRs come from a human donor in good health, serving as a control.

This chain joins TRBV25-1 and TRBJ2-7, with D maybe TRBD1 (6 bases). Germline V gene data show CDR1 as MGHDK and CDR2 as SYGVNS. Trimming pared 3 bases from V and 9 bases from J, leaving 12 bases between. This CDR3 region has 12 residues. CDR3 sequence reads: CASSDGTLWQYF. Here the CDR3 DNA reads TGTGCCAGCAGTGACGGGACACTTTGGCAGTACTTC.

This clonotype has more than one count but fewer than ten. Just one base apart from a much larger clone, this may be a read error. The chain recombines TRBV5-6 with TRBJ2-5; the match to TRBD2 covers 8 bases. Germline V gives CDR1 SGHDT, CDR2 YYEEEE. The V gene end was trimmed by 4 bases and the J gene end by 7 bases; junction bases not matched to a gene: 3. The CDR3 contains 12 residues. The CDR3 DNA sequence: TGTGCCAGCAGCCTTCTAGCGGGGACCCAGTACTTC. Protein sequence: CASSLLAGTQYF.